This entry is about one TCR beta chain. Patients who had autoimmune disease history or got systemic immunosuppression were left out. Clones were sequenced by immunoSEQ multiplex PCR, and TCRdb holds only the in-frame ones, with some missing. The sample yields fewer than 25,000 clones, roughly 82% seen once. The CDR3 runs 16 residues. V shed 6 bases and J shed 0 bases, with 15 bases lying between them. Germline V gene lookup returns CDR1 MDHEN and CDR2 SYDVKM. This sample was taken from a study of OX40 agonist ivuxolimab in advanced cancers. About the study: In this cohort, patients received ivuxolimab, an agonistic anti-OX40 (CD134) antibody. Three patients responded partially, comprising one with hepatocellular carcinoma and two with cutaneous melanoma. At approximately 83% male, the cohort had a mean age of approximately 60 years, ranging from about 23 to 79.

The specimen was CD4+ or CD8+ T cells sorted from blood, collected in a trial of the OX40 agonist ivuxolimab. This receptor was taken from an adult with an advanced solid tumor such as melanoma, head and neck, liver or kidney cancer. The chain couples TRBV28 to TRBJ1-5; D is perhaps TRBD1 (5 bases). Written as DNA, the CDR3 is TGTGCCAGCAGCCCCAAGCGGGGCTTTAGCAATCAGCCCCAGCATTTT. Protein product: CASSPKRGFSNQPQHF. The complete variable domain, with remaining parts taken from reference TRBV28 and TRBJ1-5, reads DVKVTQSSRYLVKRTGEKVFLECVQDMDHENMFWYRQDPGLGLRLIYFSYDVKMKEKGDIPEGYSVSREKKERFSLILESASTNQTSMYLCASSPKRGFSNQPQHFGDGTRLSIL.